This T cell receptor beta chain was observed in a study of blood T cell repertoires in COVID-19. In the study overall: The study drew acute and convalescent COVID-19 samples from the United States, Italy and Spain. Nucleic acid was either cDNA or gDNA, and it came from T cells, B-cell-depleted T cells, or PBMCs.

Here immunoSEQ multiplex PCR was the method, and the copy in TCRdb shows in-frame clones only, minus some. The data contain around 260,000 clones, about nine tenths of them singletons. CDR1 and CDR2 from the germline V gene are LGHNA and YNFKEQ. This CDR3 spans 14 amino acids. The V gene lost 0 bases and the J gene lost 4 bases, with 9 bases spanning the gap. Source material: peripheral blood. V gene TRBV4-2 combines with J gene TRBJ1-2; D is undetermined. The origin of this receptor is a man aged 60-69 years who had recovered from COVID-19. For the CDR3, the DNA is TGTGCCAGCAGCCAAGAGGTAGAGGCCTATGGCTACACCTTC. It is translated as CASSQEVEAYGYTF.